Below, one T cell receptor (beta chain) is given with its context. The CDR3 is 14 amino acids. CDR1 and CDR2 from the germline V gene are ENHRY and SYGVKD. V gave up 6 bases and J gave up 1 base, with 10 bases separating them. The sample is drawn from a study of T cell changes during pregnancy in multiple sclerosis. The method was immunoSEQ multiplex PCR; TCRdb's version includes in-frame clones alone and lacks a portion of them. The top ten clones hold roughly 0.5% of a sample with roughly 38,000 clones, roughly 91% of them seen once. The material sequenced was CD4+ T cells from peripheral blood mononuclear cells, taken in the second trimester of pregnancy. This clonotype was sampled from a female donor in good health, enrolled as a control in a pregnancy study. This chain uses TRBV10-3 with TRBJ2-1; D might be TRBD1 (5 bases). In nucleotides, the CDR3 is TGTGCCATCAGAGAAGGGGTGTCCTACAATGAGCAGTTCTTC. This gives the protein CAIREGVSYNEQFF.